This T cell receptor beta chain is drawn from a study of vaccination effects on CD4 cells after COVID-19. About the study: Post-vaccine sampling took place a median of 72 days after the second dose. Study conclusions and caveats: Just 1 of 255 vaccine-induced clones in healthy recipients was cross-reactive. Substantial clonal contraction characterized both infection- and vaccine-induced clones late after vaccination. The authors studied few convalescent patients and collected no early post-infection timepoints.

The data were produced by immunoSEQ multiplex PCR, yet TCRdb's version contains in-frame clones alone and is incomplete. This repertoire shows tens of thousands of clones, over 75% found once; its top ten account for over 2%. A 10-day culture period preceded the isolation of CD4+ T cells. Two-dose vaccination with either BNT162b2 or mRNA-1273 was given to the participants. This CDR3 comprises 15 residues. CDR1 and CDR2 (germline): SGHRS, YFSETQ. V lost 0 bases and J 0 bases, leaving 7 bases between the germline ends. In the case of this clone: What it recognizes is unknown.

The sample was CD4+ T cells from PBMCs cultured without peptide, taken after COVID-19 vaccination. The chain employs TRBV5-1 and TRBJ1-3; D unclear. The receptor was derived from a human donor who received a COVID-19 vaccine. CDR3 sequence (DNA): TGCGCCAGCAGCTTGGCGATGGCCTCTGGAAACACCATATATTTT. Its translation is CASSLAMASGNTIYF.